Listed below are T cell receptor beta chains from one sample, sequenced in a study of cytomegalovirus exposure and HLA in healthy donors. Data came from immunoSEQ multiplex PCR; TCRdb stores just in-frame clones and leaves some out. The sample carries 250,000 to 350,000 clones, 88% recorded once. Sequenced input: PBMCs. All receptors come from a man aged 30 to 45 in good health and CMV-seronegative. CDR3s include the opening cysteine and the closing phenylalanine or tryptophan. A D gene is named only where the DNA matches it firmly. A clone size is listed for some rows: how often the clone was seen (once, few, many), or a class if it is expanded.

v_call,clone_size,d_call,j_call,cdr3_nt,cdr3_aa
TRBV6-5,few,-,TRBJ1-6,TGTGCCAGCGGGGAGGGGGATCCTAATTCACCCCTCCACTTT,CASGEGDPNSPLHF
TRBV18,-,TRBD2,TRBJ2-2,TGTGCCAGCTCGGGGGGACTATCGAACACCGGGGAGCTGTTTTTT,CASSGGLSNTGELFF
TRBV30,-,-,TRBJ1-1,TGTGCCTGGAGGGCCAGGAAGAACACTGAAGCTTTCTTT,CAWRARKNTEAFF
TRBV9,once,TRBD1,TRBJ1-2,TGTGCCAGCGACAGGGGGTATGGCTACACCTTC,CASDRGYGYTF
TRBV7-6,-,-,TRBJ2-7,TGTGCCAGCAGCATGAGGGACTTACCCTCCTACGAGCAGTACTTC,CASSMRDLPSYEQYF
TRBV6-1,once,TRBD1,TRBJ2-3,TGTGCCAGCAGTGCAGGGGGCGCGCAGGCAGATACGCAGTATTTT,CASSAGGAQADTQYF
TRBV5-1,-,-,TRBJ2-7,TGCGCCAGCAGCCAGGGATTCTACGAGCAGTACTTC,CASSQGFYEQYF
TRBV29-1,-,TRBD1,TRBJ1-1,TGCAGCGACGCAGGGGGAACTGAAGCTTTCTTT,CSDAGGTEAFF
TRBV7-7,-,TRBD2,TRBJ2-2,TGTGCCAGCAGCCCCGGACTAGCGGGGACTACGAACACCGGGGAGCTGTTTTTT,CASSPGLAGTTNTGELFF
TRBV11-2,-,TRBD1,TRBJ2-3,TGTGCCAGCAGCTTAGGGACCGGGACAGGGGGCAATACGCAGTATTTT,CASSLGTGTGGNTQYF
TRBV6-5,-,TRBD1,TRBJ2-5,TGTGCCAGCAGTAACCGGGACAGGGAAGAGACCCAGTACTTC,CASSNRDREETQYF
TRBV27,once,TRBD2,TRBJ2-3,TGTGCCAGCAGTCTCTCACTAGCGGCCACCACAGATACGCAGTATTTT,CASSLSLAATTDTQYF
TRBV19,-,TRBD2,TRBJ2-1,TGTGCCAGTAGTCCTCGGTGGAGCGGGGGGAGTAATGAGCAGTTCTTC,CASSPRWSGGSNEQFF
TRBV19,-,-,TRBJ1-5,TGTGCCAGTTCCCTCAGGGTTAGCAATCAGCCCCAGCATTTT,CASSLRVSNQPQHF
TRBV5-4,-,TRBD2,TRBJ2-3,TGTGCCAGCAGCTCCCCACTCGGGGCGGGGGAACTCACAGATACGCAGTATTTT,CASSSPLGAGELTDTQYF